The clone carrying this TCR beta chain appeared a few times. This specimen belongs to a study of T-cell reconstitution after alpha-beta-depleted transplantation in children. Germline CDR1 and CDR2: MDHEN and SYDVKM. There are 16 residues in the CDR3. V dropped 10 bases and J dropped 2; count of bases not matched to a gene: 11. Unique molecular identifiers were used to barcode this TCRbeta library. TCRdb redid the calling of the PCR reads with MiXCR, one entry per CDR3 protein. The table lists nearly 400,000 distinct CDR3 sequences, approximately 20% of them singletons. The rearrangement joins TRBV28 to TRBJ2-3, with 11 bases fitting TRBD1. The clonotype comes from a human donor who donated a stem cell graft to a child with acute myeloid leukemia. The specimen comprised PBMCs from the stem cell graft donor, sampled from the stem cell graft. The CDR3 region is CAIYGTGGGHTDTQYF. As DNA, the CDR3 is TGTGCCATCTACGGGACAGGGGGTGGGCACACAGATACGCAGTATTTT. Using reference TRBV28 and TRBJ2-3 for the parts outside the CDR3, the full variable domain is DVKVTQSSRYLVKRTGEKVFLECVQDMDHENMFWYRQDPGLGLRLIYFSYDVKMKEKGDIPEGYSVSREKKERFSLILESASTNQTSMYLCAIYGTGGGHTDTQYFGPGTRLTVL.